This T cell receptor beta chain was documented in a study of cytomegalovirus exposure and HLA in healthy donors. General study results and limits: More clonal expansion characterized HLA-associated TCR beta chains than equally common others in a later analysis.

Donors in the study were healthy people who gave bone marrow. Although they were nominally healthy when sampled, donors likely had unrecorded immune exposures. This PCR relied on a set of 60 Vbeta primers and 13 Jbeta primers. The method was immunoSEQ multiplex PCR; TCRdb's version includes in-frame clones alone and lacks a portion of them. The sample has more than 40,000 clones; the top ten hold under 1.4%. V shed 6 bases, J shed 3 bases, and the junction held 12 bases outside the gene matches. Germline loops: CDR1 ENHRY, CDR2 SYGVKD. There are 16 residues in the CDR3. As regards this clone: Its antigen is still unknown.

Sequencing was performed on PBMCs. The sequence derives from a woman between 35 and 50 years old in good health and CMV-seronegative. The rearrangement links TRBV10-3 to TRBJ2-7, with 9 nucleotides matching TRBD2. The CDR3 nucleotides are TGTGCCATCAGATCTATACTAGCGGGTGCCGACTACGAGCAGTACTTC. The encoded protein is CAIRSILAGADYEQYF.